Listed below are T cell receptor beta chains from one sample, sequenced in a study of blood T cell repertoires in COVID-19. TCRdb keeps only in-frame clones here, not all; method: immunoSEQ multiplex PCR. The table has about 98,000 clones, 82% seen once. Sequenced material: peripheral blood. Every receptor here comes from a man at least 80 years old with acute or convalescent COVID-19. The CDR3 runs from the conserved cysteine through the conserved F or W. A D gene is named only where the DNA matches it firmly. Clone sizes are given selectively: once, few, many, or a class where the clone is expanded.

D	size	V	J	DNA	CDR3
NA	NA	TRBV5-5	TRBJ1-3	TGTGCCAGCAGCTTGGGGACAGCGAGCTCTGGAAACACCATATATTTT	CASSLGTASSGNTIYF
NA	once	TRBV30	TRBJ2-5	TGTGCCTGGAGTGCCAGACAAGAGACCCAGTACTTC	CAWSARQETQYF
TRBD2	once	TRBV27	TRBJ2-7	TGTGCCAGCAGGGCGGGGGGGACCTACGAGCAGTACTTC	CASRAGGTYEQYF
TRBD1	NA	TRBV19	TRBJ2-7	TGTGCCAGTACCCTAAAAGGGACAGGGTCGCACGAGCAGTACTTC	CASTLKGTGSHEQYF
TRBD2	NA	TRBV5-1	TRBJ2-3	TGCGCCAGCAGCTTATCGCTAGCGGTCTATTTTAATACGCAGTATTTT	CASSLSLAVYFNTQYF
NA	NA	TRBV7-2	TRBJ1-6	TGTGCCAGCAGCGACCGGACAGCTAGCTATAATTCACCCCTCCACTTT	CASSDRTASYNSPLHF
NA	NA	TRBV7-2	TRBJ1-2	TGTGCCAGCAGCCCAATTGGTCAGGGATCTGCGTATGGCTACACCTTC	CASSPIGQGSAYGYTF
NA	NA	TRBV19	TRBJ1-5	TGTGCCAGTAGTATAGATACAGGTCGCAATCAGCCCCAGCATTTT	CASSIDTGRNQPQHF
NA	NA	TRBV7-2	TRBJ2-7	TGTGCCAGCAGCTTAGCGGCTAGCAACGAGCAGTACTTC	CASSLAASNEQYF
NA	NA	TRBV29-1	TRBJ2-7	TGCAGCGTTGAAGACCCCACAGGGCCCAAACGAGAGCAGTACTTC	CSVEDPTGPKREQYF
NA	NA	TRBV9	TRBJ1-5	TGTGCCAGCAGCGGAGGGTATAGCAATCAGCCCCAGCATTTT	CASSGGYSNQPQHF
TRBD1	NA	TRBV19	TRBJ2-3	TGTGCCAGTAGCCAAGGGACAGGGGGACAGTATTTT	CASSQGTGGQYF
TRBD2	NA	TRBV10-3	TRBJ2-7	TGTGCCATCAGTGAGGACGGGAGGGCGGGGGAGCAGTACTTC	CAISEDGRAGEQYF
TRBD2	few	TRBV7-2	TRBJ2-2	TGTGCCAGCAGCTCGGGGGGAGGGGCCGGGGAGCTGTTTTTT	CASSSGGGAGELFF
NA	NA	TRBV7-9	TRBJ2-1	TGTGCCAGCAGCTTATCTGCAGGGGACAATGAGCAGTTCTTC	CASSLSAGDNEQFF
NA	NA	TRBV27	TRBJ1-6	TGTGCCAGCGTCGGTACAGACAATTCACCCCTCCACTTT	CASVGTDNSPLHF
NA	NA	TRBV28	TRBJ1-1	TGTGCCAGCAGTCCTAGCTTATTTCTTAAGACTGCACCGGTGGAAGCTTTCTTT	CASSPSLFLKTAPVEAFF
TRBD2	once	TRBV6-4	TRBJ2-3	TGTGCCAGCAGTTCCCGTAGCGGGAGATGGGGAAAGGATACGCAGTATTTT	CASSSRSGRWGKDTQYF
NA	NA	TRBV7-9	TRBJ1-1	TGTGCCAGCCACGGACAGAAGAACACTGAAGCTTTCTTT	CASHGQKNTEAFF
NA	NA	TRBV24-1	TRBJ1-1	TGTGCCACCAGCGAAACAGGTGGCACTGAAGCTTTCTTT	CATSETGGTEAFF
NA	few	TRBV7-8	TRBJ1-1	TGTGCCAGCAGCCCGGGGGGGGAACTTTTCTTT	CASSPGGELFF
NA	NA	TRBV5-1	TRBJ2-5	TGCGCCAGCAGCGAGAGGCGCGGGATACAAGAGACCCAGTACTTC	CASSERRGIQETQYF
NA	NA	TRBV6-5	TRBJ2-7	TGTGCCAGCAGTTACTCCGGCAGGGCCTACGAGCAGTACTTC	CASSYSGRAYEQYF
NA	NA	TRBV19	TRBJ1-1	TGTGCCACCTCAATCGGGCTAACGACAGCTTCTTTCTTT	CATSIGLTTASFF
TRBD1	NA	TRBV19	TRBJ1-4	TGTGCCAGTAGTAATAATAACAGGGGCCGTGCAACTAATGAAAAACTGTTTTTT	CASSNNNRGRATNEKLFF
NA	NA	TRBV6-5	TRBJ1-3	TGTGCCAGCAGTTACTCTAGGAGGGACTCTGGAAACACCATATATTTT	CASSYSRRDSGNTIYF
TRBD2	NA	TRBV5-1	TRBJ2-3	TGCGCCAGCAGCCGGGCCGCGGGAGCGATAGATACGCAGTATTTT	CASSRAAGAIDTQYF
TRBD2	few	TRBV6-2/TRBV6-3	TRBJ2-2	TGTGCCAGCAGTACCCTGAGGACTAGCGGGGGGCGAGGTACCGGGGAGCTGTTTTTT	CASSTLRTSGGRGTGELFF
TRBD2	once	TRBV4-1	TRBJ2-7	TGCGCCAGCAGCCTCAAACCCACTAGCGGGAGTGGAGAGCAGTACTTC	CASSLKPTSGSGEQYF
TRBD1	NA	TRBV20-1	TRBJ2-7	TGCAGTGCTAGTGGGATTGGGCAGGGGGCTTTCTACGAGCAGTACTTC	CSASGIGQGAFYEQYF
NA	once	TRBV25-1	TRBJ2-3	TGTGCCAGCAGTGAACCCAGGGCTTACACAGATACGCAGTATTTT	CASSEPRAYTDTQYF
NA	NA	TRBV9	TRBJ2-5	TGTGCCAGCAGCGTAGATTCTGGCTCTTATGCGACCCAGTACTTC	CASSVDSGSYATQYF
NA	NA	TRBV30	TRBJ1-6	TGTGCCTCACAGGGAGAAGATTCACCCCTCCACTTT	CASQGEDSPLHF
TRBD1	NA	TRBV7-9	TRBJ2-1	TGTGCCAGCAGTTCCGGGACAGGGGGCGCTGGGAATGAGCAGTTCTTC	CASSSGTGGAGNEQFF
NA	NA	TRBV4-3	TRBJ2-5	TGCGCCAGCAGCCGCGGGACAGACCGCCAAGAGACCCAGTACTTC	CASSRGTDRQETQYF
TRBD1	NA	TRBV10-3	TRBJ1-2	TGTGCCATCAGTGATTCAGGGGGCGGCTATGGCTACACCTTC	CAISDSGGGYGYTF
NA	NA	TRBV29-1	TRBJ1-1	TGCAGCGGGCAGGGGAGCACTGAAGCTTTCTTT	CSGQGSTEAFF
NA	few	TRBV11-2	TRBJ1-1	TGTGCCAGCAGCCCTTGGGGGGACACTGAAGCTTTCTTT	CASSPWGDTEAFF
TRBD1	NA	TRBV6-5	TRBJ1-1	TGTGCCAGCAACAAGGGACAGGGCTTCGCTGAAGCTTTCTTT	CASNKGQGFAEAFF
TRBD1	NA	TRBV27	TRBJ1-6	TGTGCCAGCAGTTTTAGCAGGGGGCCGAATTCACCCCTCCACTTT	CASSFSRGPNSPLHF
NA	NA	TRBV7-9	TRBJ1-5	TGTGCCAGCAGCTTAGCGGGTGGAGGCAATCAGCCCCAGCATTTT	CASSLAGGGNQPQHF
TRBD1	few	TRBV6-2/TRBV6-3	TRBJ1-1	TGTGCCAGCAGTCGAAAGGGACCAGGGGGACCCACTGAAGCTTTCTTT	CASSRKGPGGPTEAFF
TRBD2	NA	TRBV5-8	TRBJ2-1	TGTGCCAGCAGCTTTTGGACTAGCGGGATCGTTGAGCAGTTCTTC	CASSFWTSGIVEQFF
TRBD2	once	TRBV5-1	TRBJ2-1	TGCGCCAGCAGCTTGTCGTCTAGCGGGGGCCAACAAGAGCAGTTCTTC	CASSLSSSGGQQEQFF
TRBD1	NA	TRBV11-2	TRBJ1-2	TGTGCCAGCAGCGCAAACAGGGGTTTGGTAGAGGGCTACACCTTC	CASSANRGLVEGYTF
NA	NA	TRBV30	TRBJ2-2	TGTGCCTGGGGCAGGGCGACCGGGGAGCTGTTTTTT	CAWGRATGELFF
NA	NA	TRBV7-8	TRBJ1-2	TGTGCCAGCAGCTTAGTTCAGAGTTTTTCAGCGAACTATGGCTACACCTTC	CASSLVQSFSANYGYTF
NA	NA	TRBV6-2/TRBV6-3	TRBJ2-6	TGTGCCAGCAGTTATGGACAGTCTGGGGCCAACGTCCTGACTTTC	CASSYGQSGANVLTF
TRBD2	NA	TRBV29-1	TRBJ2-7	TGCAGCATAGCGGGAGGAAACTCCTACGAGCAGTACTTC	CSIAGGNSYEQYF
TRBD1	NA	TRBV7-9	TRBJ1-2	TGTGCCAGCAGCCGGACAGGGGAATTTTCTAACTATGGCTACACCTTC	CASSRTGEFSNYGYTF
NA	NA	TRBV9	TRBJ2-5	TGTGCCAGCAGCACCCGCCCAGGGGGGGAGACCCAGTACTTC	CASSTRPGGETQYF
NA	NA	TRBV5-6	TRBJ2-7	TGTGCCAGCAGCCCGGGAAACTACGAGCAGTACTTC	CASSPGNYEQYF
NA	NA	TRBV28	TRBJ2-3	TGTGCCAGCAGTCCCCAGACCCCCCAAACACAGAGGGAGTATTTT	CASSPQTPQTQREYF
NA	once	TRBV6-5	TRBJ2-7	TGTGCCAGCAGTTACTCTTCTTCGAGAAGAGACGAGCAGTACTTC	CASSYSSSRRDEQYF
TRBD1	NA	TRBV29-1	TRBJ2-4	TGCAGCGTCTCCAGGGGGAGAAGGGCCAAAAACATTCAGTACTTC	CSVSRGRRAKNIQYF